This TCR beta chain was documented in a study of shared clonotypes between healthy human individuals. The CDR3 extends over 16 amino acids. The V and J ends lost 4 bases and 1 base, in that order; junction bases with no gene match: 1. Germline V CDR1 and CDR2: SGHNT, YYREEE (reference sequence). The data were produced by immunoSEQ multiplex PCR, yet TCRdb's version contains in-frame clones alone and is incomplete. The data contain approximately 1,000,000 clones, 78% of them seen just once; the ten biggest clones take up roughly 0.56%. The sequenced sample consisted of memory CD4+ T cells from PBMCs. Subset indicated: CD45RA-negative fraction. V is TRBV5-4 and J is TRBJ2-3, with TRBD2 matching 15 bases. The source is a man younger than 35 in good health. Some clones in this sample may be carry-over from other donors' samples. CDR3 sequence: CASSGLAGGGTDTQYF. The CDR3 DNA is TGTGCCAGCAGCGGACTAGCGGGAGGGGGCACAGATACGCAGTATTTT. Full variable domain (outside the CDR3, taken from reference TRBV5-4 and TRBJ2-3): ETGVTQSPTHLIKTRGQQVTLRCSSQSGHNTVSWYQQALGQGPQFIFQYYREEENGRGNFPPRFSGLQFPNYSSELNVNALELDDSALYLCASSGLAGGGTDTQYFGPGTRLTVL.